This paragraph reports one T cell receptor (beta chain). This clonotype was seen many times. Its antigen remains unidentified. Within one base of it there is no much larger clone, and no base qualities were kept. Relative to germline, V is 0 bases shorter and J is 7 bases shorter, with 10 bases between their ends. CDR1 and CDR2 are drawn from the germline V gene (reference sequence): DFQATT, SNEGSKA. From its cysteine to its phenylalanine, the CDR3 spans 12 amino acids. Left in the record is the CDR3 DNA by itself, 36 bases read in frame from the first base. Sequencing used an Illumina HiSeq 2500. To make first-strand cDNA, Superscript III was used along with a set of TRAV- and TRBV-specific primers so that both the TCRalpha and TCRbeta chains were covered. TCRs were amplified for 15 to 20 PCR cycles with Phusion, using a constant-region primer paired with the adapter attached to the V primers. The isolated mRNA was amplified using the MessageAmp II aRNA Amplification Kit, with in vitro transcription performed for approximately 16 hours at 37 degrees C. The Dynabeads mRNA DIRECT Purification Kit was used to isolate the mRNA for TCR sequencing. Indexed Illumina adapters were added in a second approximately 25-cycle Phusion PCR, and the resulting products were purified with AMPure XP beads. As for how the authors treated the data: Custom Perl scripts were used to pool TCR sequences that encoded the same protein, to remove out-of-frame sequences, and to calculate the abundance of each clonotype. The analysis excluded TCR sequences that were supported by just one read. The metrics used to describe the repertoires included Shannon entropy, Gini index, clonality, richness, and the frequency of TCRs shared between repertoires. The raw public data were reprocessed by TCRdb itself: fastp quality trimming at Q25, MiXCR clonotype calling, in-frame beta chains only. CDR3 protein sequences are deduplicated, and each keeps its most common genes and DNA. These V and J calls derive from TCRdb rather than the authors' analysis. The sample records tens of thousands of distinct CDR3 sequences, roughly 24% of which are singletons. Just over 5.5% of the sample goes to the ten largest clones.

Sample time point, as interpreted from the label and publication: before trial treatment. Donors were enrolled in RACIN, a single-arm phase I dose-escalation trial in which nivolumab, ipilimumab, aspirin, low-dose cyclophosphamide and low-dose radiotherapy were combined. Eligible patients had advanced, TIL-negative solid tumors. The sample comes from a study of low-dose radiotherapy and immunotherapy resistance in tumors (dated by TCRdb to the early 2020s). At the level of the whole study: Patients in Cohort 1 were given 0.5 Gy per fraction every 2 weeks, and the prescribed total PTV dose was 6.5 Gy. The trial did not randomize participants into treatment groups. The translational analysis covered eight patients: three from the first dose cohort and the first five from the second dose cohort. For Cohort 2, the dose was 1 Gy per fraction given every two weeks, adding up to 13 Gy in total across 26 weeks. Nivolumab was administered intravenously as a 240 mg flat dose every two weeks, and ipilimumab was administered intravenously at 1 mg/kg every six weeks. Patients took aspirin 300 mg orally once daily for four cycles, starting on cycle 1 day 1. Every two weeks, patients got intravenous cyclophosphamide at 200 mg/m2, given one day ahead of each radiation and immunotherapy administration.

Sequenced here: PBMCs, sampled before treatment. Recombination linked TRBV20-1 to TRBJ2-7; D gene: possibly TRBD2, on 5 matching bases. The source is a male donor with prostate cancer. The CDR3 sequence is CSARDTLAEQYF. The sequenced DNA: TGCAGTGCTAGAGATACCCTAGCAGAGCAGTACTTC.